Sequencing of this TCR beta chain was carried out in a study of blood T cell repertoires in COVID-19. Looking at the study overall: PBMCs, B-cell-depleted T cells, or T cells were the source of the cDNA or gDNA that made up the material.

The V and J ends lost 1 base and 6 bases respectively, with 8 bases between them. From germline, CDR1 is MRHNA and CDR2 SNTAGT. The CDR3 totals 13 residues. Per the study methods: Reference gene primers were amplified, and this amplification served to estimate nucleated cell counts. Clones were sequenced by immunoSEQ multiplex PCR, and TCRdb holds only the in-frame ones, with some missing. V, J and clone size are taken as reported in that table, and D and trimming were inferred from the DNA itself. The repertoire includes some 280,000 clones, about nine tenths of them detected once, and about 0.94% sits in the top ten.

Material for sequencing was peripheral blood. The V and J genes are TRBV6-4 and TRBJ2-3; D perhaps matches TRBD1 (5 bases). This receptor was taken from a woman between 35 and 50 years old who had recovered from COVID-19. The DNA of the CDR3 is TGTGCCAGCAGTGACTTTACAGGTGATACGCAGTATTTT. Its protein is CASSDFTGDTQYF.